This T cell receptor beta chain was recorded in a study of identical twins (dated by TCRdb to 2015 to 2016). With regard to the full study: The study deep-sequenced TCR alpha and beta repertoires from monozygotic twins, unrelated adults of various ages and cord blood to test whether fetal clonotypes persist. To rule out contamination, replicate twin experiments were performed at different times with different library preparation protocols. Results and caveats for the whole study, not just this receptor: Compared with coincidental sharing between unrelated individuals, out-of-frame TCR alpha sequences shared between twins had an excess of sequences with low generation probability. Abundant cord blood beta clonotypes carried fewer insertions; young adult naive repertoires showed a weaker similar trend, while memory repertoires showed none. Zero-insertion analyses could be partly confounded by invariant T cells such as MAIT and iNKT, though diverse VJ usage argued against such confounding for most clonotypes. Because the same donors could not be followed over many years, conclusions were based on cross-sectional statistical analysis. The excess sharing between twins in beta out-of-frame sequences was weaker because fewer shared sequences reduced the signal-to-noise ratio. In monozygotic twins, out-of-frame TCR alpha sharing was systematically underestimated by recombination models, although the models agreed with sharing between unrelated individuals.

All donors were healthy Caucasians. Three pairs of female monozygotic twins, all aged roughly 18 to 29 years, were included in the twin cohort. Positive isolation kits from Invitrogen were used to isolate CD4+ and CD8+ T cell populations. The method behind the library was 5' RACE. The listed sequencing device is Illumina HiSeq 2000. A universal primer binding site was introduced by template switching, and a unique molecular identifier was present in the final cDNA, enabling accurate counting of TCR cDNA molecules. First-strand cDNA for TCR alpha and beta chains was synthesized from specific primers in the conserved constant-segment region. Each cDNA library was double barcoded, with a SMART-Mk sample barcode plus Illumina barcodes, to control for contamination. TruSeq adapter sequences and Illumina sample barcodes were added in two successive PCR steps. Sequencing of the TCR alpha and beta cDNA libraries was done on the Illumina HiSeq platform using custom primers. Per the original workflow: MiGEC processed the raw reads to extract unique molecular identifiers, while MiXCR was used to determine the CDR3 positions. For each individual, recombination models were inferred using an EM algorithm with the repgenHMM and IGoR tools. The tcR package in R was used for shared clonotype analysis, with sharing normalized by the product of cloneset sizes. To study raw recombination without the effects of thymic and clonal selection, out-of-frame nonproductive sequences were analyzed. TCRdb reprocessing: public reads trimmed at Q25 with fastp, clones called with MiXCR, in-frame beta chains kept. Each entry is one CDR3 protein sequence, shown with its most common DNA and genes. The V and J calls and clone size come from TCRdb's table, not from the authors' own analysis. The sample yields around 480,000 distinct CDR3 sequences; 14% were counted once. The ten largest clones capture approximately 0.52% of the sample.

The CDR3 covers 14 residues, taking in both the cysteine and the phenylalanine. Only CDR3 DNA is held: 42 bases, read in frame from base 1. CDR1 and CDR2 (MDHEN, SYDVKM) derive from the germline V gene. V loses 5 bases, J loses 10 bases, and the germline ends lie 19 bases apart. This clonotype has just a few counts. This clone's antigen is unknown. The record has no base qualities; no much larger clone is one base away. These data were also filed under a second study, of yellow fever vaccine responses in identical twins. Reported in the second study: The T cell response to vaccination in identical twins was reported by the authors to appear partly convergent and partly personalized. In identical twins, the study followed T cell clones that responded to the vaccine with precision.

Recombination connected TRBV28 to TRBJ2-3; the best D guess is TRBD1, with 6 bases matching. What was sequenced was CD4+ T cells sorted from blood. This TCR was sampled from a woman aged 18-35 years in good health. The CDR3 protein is CASSPTDNRVAQYF. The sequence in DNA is TGTGCCAGCAGTCCGACCGATAACAGGGTTGCGCAGTATTTT.